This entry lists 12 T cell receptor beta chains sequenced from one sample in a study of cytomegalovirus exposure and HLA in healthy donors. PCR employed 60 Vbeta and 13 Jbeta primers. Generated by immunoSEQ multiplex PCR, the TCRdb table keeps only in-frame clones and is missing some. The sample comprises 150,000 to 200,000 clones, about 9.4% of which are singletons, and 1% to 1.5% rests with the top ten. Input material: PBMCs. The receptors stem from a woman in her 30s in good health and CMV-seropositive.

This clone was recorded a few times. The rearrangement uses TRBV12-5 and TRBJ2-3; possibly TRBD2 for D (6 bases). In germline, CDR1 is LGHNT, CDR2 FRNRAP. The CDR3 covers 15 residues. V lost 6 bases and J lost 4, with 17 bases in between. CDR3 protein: CASGPGGFLADTQYF. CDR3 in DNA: TGTGCTAGTGGCCCCGGAGGGTTTCTCGCAGATACGCAGTATTTT.

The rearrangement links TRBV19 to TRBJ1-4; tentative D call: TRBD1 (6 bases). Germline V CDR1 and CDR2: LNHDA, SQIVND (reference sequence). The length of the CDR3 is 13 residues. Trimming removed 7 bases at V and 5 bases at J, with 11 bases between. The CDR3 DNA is TGTGCCAGTACGCGGACAGAAAATGAAAAACTGTTTTTT. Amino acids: CASTRTENEKLFF.

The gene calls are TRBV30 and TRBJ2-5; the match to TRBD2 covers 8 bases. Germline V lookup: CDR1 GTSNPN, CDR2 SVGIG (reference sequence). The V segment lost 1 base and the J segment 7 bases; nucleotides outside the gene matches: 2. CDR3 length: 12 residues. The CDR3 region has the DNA TGTGCCTGGAGTGAAGCGGGAGCGACCCAGTACTTC. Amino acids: CAWSEAGATQYF.

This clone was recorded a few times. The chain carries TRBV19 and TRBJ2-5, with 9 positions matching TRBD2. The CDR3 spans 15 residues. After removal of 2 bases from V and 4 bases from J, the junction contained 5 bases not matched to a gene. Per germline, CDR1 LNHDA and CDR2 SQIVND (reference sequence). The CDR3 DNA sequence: TGTGCCAGTAGTATATTGGCGGGAGGGAGAGAGACCCAGTACTTC. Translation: CASSILAGGRETQYF.

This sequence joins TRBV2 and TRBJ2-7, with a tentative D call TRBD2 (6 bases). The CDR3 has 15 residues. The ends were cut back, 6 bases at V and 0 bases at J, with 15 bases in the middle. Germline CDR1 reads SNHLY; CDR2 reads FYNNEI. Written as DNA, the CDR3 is TGTGCCAGCAGGCCCCTGCGGGATAGCTCCTACGAGCAGTACTTC. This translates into CASRPLRDSSYEQYF.

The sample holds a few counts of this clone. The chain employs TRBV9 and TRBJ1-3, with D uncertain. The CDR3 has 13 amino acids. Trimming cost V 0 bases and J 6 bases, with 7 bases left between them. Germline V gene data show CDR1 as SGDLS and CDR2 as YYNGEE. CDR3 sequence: CASSVDPSNTIYF. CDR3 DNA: TGTGCCAGCAGCGTAGATCCATCAAACACCATATATTTT.

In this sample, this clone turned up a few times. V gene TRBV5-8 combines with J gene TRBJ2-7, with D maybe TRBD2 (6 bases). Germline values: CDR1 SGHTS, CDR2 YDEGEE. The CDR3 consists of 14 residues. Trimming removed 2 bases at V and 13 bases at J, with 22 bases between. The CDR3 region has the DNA TGTGCCAGCAGCTTATACGGCCGGCGACCAGCGGGCTACTTC. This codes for CASSLYGRRPAGYF.

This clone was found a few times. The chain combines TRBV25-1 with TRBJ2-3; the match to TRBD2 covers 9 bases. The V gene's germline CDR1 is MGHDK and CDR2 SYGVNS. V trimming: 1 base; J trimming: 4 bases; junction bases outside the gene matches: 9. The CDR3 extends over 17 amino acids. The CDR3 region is CASSEFGGRATADTQYF. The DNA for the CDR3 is TGTGCCAGCAGTGAATTCGGCGGGAGGGCCACTGCAGATACGCAGTATTTT.

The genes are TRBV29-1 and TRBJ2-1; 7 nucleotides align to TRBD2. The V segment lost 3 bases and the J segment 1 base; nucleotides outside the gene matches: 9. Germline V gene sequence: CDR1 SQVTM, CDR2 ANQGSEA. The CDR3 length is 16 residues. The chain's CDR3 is CSVDSWEGASYNEQFF. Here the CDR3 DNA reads TGCAGCGTTGACTCCTGGGAGGGAGCATCCTACAATGAGCAGTTCTTC.

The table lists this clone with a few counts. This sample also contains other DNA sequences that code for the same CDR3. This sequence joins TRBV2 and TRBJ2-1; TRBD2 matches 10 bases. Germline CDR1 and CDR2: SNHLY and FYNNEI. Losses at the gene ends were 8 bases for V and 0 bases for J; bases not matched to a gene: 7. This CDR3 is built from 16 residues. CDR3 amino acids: CASGLAVEGSYNEQFF. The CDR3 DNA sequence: TGTGCCAGCGGACTAGCGGTGGAGGGCTCCTACAATGAGCAGTTCTTC. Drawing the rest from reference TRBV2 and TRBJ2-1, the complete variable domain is EPEVTQTPSHQVTQMGQEVILRCVPISNHLYFYWYRQILGQKVEFLVSFYNNEISEKSEIFDDQFSVERPDGSNFTLKIRSTKLEDSAMYFCASGLAVEGSYNEQFFGPGTRLTVL.

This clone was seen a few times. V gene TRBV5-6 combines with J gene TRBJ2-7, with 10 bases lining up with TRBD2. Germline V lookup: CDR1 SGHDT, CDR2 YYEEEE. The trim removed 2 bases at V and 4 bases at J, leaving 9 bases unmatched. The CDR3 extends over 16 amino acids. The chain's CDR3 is CASSLSGGARVYEQYF. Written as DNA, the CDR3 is TGTGCCAGCAGCTTAAGCGGGGGGGCAAGGGTTTACGAGCAGTACTTC.

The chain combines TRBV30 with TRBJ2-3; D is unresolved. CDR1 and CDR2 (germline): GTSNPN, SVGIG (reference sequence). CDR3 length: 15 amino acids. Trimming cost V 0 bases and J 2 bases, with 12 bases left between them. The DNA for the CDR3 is TGTGCCTGGAGTGTACTCGCGGCCCACACAGATACGCAGTATTTT. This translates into CAWSVLAAHTDTQYF.